Listed below are T cell receptor beta chains from one sample, sequenced in a study of cytotoxic CD8 clonotypes in ibrutinib-treated CLL. Sequenced by immunoSEQ multiplex PCR; TCRdb stores in-frame clones only, minus some. This table holds approximately 340,000 clones, approximately 67% found once. The starting material was PBMCs, obtained after 36 months of ibrutinib treatment. These receptor sequences come from a human donor with chronic lymphocytic leukemia. Each CDR3 is given with its conserved first and last residue. The D gene is left open where the match is weak.

j_call d_call v_call cdr3_nt cdr3_aa
TRBJ2-7 - TRBV27 TGTGCCAGCAGTTTCCGCGGTGGCAACACCTACGAGCAGTACTTC CASSFRGGNTYEQYF
TRBJ2-7 - TRBV19 TGTGCCAGTAGTAATTACTACAGCTCCTACGAGCAGTACTTC CASSNYYSSYEQYF
TRBJ1-2 - TRBV7-2 TGTGCCAGCAGCTTATGGCAGGGAACAGACTATGGCTACACCTTC CASSLWQGTDYGYTF
TRBJ2-7 TRBD1 TRBV27 TGTGCCAGCAGCCAGCCGGCCAGGGGGCTAAGTGAGCAGTACTTC CASSQPARGLSEQYF
TRBJ1-6 - TRBV5-1 TGCGCCAGCAGCTTTCGGGGGGCTCTGGAATCACCCCTCCACTTT CASSFRGALESPLHF
TRBJ2-3 - TRBV5-1 TGCGCCAGCAGCTTGGTGGACCCACTCGATACGCAGTATTTT CASSLVDPLDTQYF
TRBJ1-1 TRBD1 TRBV5-6 TGTGCCAGCAGCTGGGGGACAGGAGGGTGGACTGAAGCTTTCTTT CASSWGTGGWTEAFF
TRBJ2-7 TRBD2 TRBV10-3 TGTGCCATCAGTGGACTAGCGGTGGGAGAGCAGTACTTC CAISGLAVGEQYF
TRBJ1-1 - TRBV4-1 TGCGCCAGCAGCCAAGGCCCGAACACTGAAGCTTTCTTT CASSQGPNTEAFF
TRBJ1-2 - TRBV6-5 TGTGCCAGCAGTTACTCAGCTAACTATGGCTACACCTTC CASSYSANYGYTF
TRBJ1-5 TRBD1 TRBV2 TGTGCCAGCAGTGAAATCAGGGGGCTTTTCCAGCCCCAGCATTTT CASSEIRGLFQPQHF